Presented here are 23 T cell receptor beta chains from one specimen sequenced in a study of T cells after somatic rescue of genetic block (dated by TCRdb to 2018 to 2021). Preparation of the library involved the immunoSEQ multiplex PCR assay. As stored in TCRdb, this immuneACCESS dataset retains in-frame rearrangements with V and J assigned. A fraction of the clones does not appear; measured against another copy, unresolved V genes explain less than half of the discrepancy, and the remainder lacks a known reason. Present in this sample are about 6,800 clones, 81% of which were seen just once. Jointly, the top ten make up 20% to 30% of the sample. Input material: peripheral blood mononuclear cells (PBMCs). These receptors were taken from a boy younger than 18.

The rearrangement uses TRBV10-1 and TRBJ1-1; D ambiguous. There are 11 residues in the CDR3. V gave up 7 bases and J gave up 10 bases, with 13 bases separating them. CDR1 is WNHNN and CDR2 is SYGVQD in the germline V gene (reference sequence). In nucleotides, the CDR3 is TGCGCCAGCAAAATGTCTGGGAGAGCTTTCTTT. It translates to CASKMSGRAFF.

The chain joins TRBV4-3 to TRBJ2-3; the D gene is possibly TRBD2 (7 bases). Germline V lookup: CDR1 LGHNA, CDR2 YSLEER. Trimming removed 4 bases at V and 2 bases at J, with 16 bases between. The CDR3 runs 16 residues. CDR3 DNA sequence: TGCGCCAGCAGCCCCGAGGGGGGGTCAAACACAGATACGCAGTATTTT. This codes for CASSPEGGSNTDTQYF.

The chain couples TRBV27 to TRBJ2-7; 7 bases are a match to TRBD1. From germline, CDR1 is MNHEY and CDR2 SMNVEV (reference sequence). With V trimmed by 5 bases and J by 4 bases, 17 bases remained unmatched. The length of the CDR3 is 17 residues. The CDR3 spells CASSTREERGGIYEQYF. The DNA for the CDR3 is TGTGCCAGCAGTACCCGAGAGGAGAGAGGGGGCATTTACGAGCAGTACTTC.

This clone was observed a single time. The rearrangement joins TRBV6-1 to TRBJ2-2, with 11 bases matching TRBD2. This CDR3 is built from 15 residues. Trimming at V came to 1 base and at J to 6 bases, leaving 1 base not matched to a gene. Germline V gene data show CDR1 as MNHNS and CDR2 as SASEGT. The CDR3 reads CASSEGSGGAGELFF. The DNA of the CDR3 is TGTGCCAGCAGTGAAGGTAGCGGGGGGGCCGGGGAGCTGTTTTTT.

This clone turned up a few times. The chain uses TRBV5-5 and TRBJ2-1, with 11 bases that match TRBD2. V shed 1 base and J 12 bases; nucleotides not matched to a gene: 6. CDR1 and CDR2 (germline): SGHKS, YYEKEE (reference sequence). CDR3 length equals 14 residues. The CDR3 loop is CASSLPLAGVRQFF. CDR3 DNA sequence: TGTGCCAGCAGCTTGCCACTAGCGGGAGTACGGCAGTTCTTC. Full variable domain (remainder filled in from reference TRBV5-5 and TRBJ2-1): DAGVTQSPTHLIKTRGQQVTLRCSPISGHKSVSWYQQVLGQGPQFIFQYYEKEERGRGNFPDRFSARQFPNYSSELNVNALLLGDSALYLCASSLPLAGVRQFFGPGTRLTVL.

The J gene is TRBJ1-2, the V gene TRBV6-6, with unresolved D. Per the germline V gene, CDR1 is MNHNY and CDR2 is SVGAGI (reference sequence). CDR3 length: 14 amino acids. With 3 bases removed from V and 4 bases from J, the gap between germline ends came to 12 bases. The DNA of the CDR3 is TGTGCCAGCAGTTATGGGGTGGGTCCCTATGGCTACACCTTC. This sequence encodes CASSYGVGPYGYTF.

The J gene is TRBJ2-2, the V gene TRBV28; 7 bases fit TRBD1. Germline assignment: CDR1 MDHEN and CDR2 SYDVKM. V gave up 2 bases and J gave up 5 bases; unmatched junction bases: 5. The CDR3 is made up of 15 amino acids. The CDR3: CASSLEGQRTGELFF. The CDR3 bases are TGTGCCAGCAGTTTAGAGGGACAGCGGACCGGGGAGCTGTTTTTT.

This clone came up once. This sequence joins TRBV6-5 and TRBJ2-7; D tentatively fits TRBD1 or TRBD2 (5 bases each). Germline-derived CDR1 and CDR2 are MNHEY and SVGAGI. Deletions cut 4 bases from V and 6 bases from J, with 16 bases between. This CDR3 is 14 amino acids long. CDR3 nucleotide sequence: TGTGCCAGCAGTTCGGGACCACCTGACCGCGAGCAGTACTTC. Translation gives CASSSGPPDREQYF.

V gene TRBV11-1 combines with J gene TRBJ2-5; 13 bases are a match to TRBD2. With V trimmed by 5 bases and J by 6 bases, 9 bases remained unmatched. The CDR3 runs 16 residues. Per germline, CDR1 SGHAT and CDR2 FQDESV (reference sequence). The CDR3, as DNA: TGTGCCAGCAGCCCTACTAGCGGGAGGGCCTGGAAGACCCAGTACTTC. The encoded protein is CASSPTSGRAWKTQYF.

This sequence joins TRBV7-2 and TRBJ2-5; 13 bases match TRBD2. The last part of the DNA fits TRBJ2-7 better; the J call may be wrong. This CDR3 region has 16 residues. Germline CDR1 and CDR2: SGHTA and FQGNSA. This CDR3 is CASSSARTSGSYEQYF. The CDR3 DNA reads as TGTGCCAGCAGCTCGGCCCGGACTAGCGGGAGTTACGAGCAGTACTTC.

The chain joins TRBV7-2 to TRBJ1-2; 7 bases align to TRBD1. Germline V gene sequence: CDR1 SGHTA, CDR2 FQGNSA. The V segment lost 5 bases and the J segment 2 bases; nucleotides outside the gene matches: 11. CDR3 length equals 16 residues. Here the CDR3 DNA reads TGTGCCAGCAGCCGACGAACCGGGACAGCCAACTATGGCTACACCTTC. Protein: CASSRRTGTANYGYTF.

This CDR3 is CASSLPQGTSLGYTF. CDR3 in DNA: TGTGCCAGCAGCCTCCCTCAGGGAACTAGCCTCGGCTACACCTTC. This sequence joins TRBV28 and TRBJ1-2; weak D call: TRBD1 (5 bases). The germline V gene encodes CDR1 MDHEN and CDR2 SYDVKM. Deletions cut 6 bases from V and 8 bases from J, with 22 bases between. The CDR3 length is 15 residues.

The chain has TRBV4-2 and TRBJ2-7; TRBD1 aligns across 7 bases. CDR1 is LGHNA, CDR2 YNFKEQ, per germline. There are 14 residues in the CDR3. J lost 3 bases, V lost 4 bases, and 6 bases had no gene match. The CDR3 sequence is CASSPDRDHYEQYF. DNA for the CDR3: TGTGCCAGCAGCCCAGACAGGGACCACTACGAGCAGTACTTC.

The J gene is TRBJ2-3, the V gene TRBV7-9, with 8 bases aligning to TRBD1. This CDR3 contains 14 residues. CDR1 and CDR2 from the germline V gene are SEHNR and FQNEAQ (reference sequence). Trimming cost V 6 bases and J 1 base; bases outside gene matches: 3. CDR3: CASRPTGGTDTQYF. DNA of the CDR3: TGTGCCAGCAGACCGACAGGGGGCACAGATACGCAGTATTTT.

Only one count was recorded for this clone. The chain's CDR3 is CASSLGANQPQHF. Here the CDR3 DNA reads TGTGCCAGCAGCCTGGGGGCTAATCAGCCCCAGCATTTT. V is TRBV7-8 and J is TRBJ1-5; maybe TRBD1 (6 bases). V was clipped by 5 bases and J by 4 bases, with 9 bases between them. This CDR3 region has 13 residues. The germline gives CDR1 SGHVS, CDR2 FQNEAQ.

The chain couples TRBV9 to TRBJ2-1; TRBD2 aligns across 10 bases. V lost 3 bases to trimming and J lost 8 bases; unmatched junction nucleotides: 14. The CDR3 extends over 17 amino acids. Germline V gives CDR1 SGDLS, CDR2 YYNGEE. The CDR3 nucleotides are TGTGCCAGCAGCGAGATGCCCGGGACTAGCGCCCCCGATGAGCAGTTCTTC. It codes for CASSEMPGTSAPDEQFF.

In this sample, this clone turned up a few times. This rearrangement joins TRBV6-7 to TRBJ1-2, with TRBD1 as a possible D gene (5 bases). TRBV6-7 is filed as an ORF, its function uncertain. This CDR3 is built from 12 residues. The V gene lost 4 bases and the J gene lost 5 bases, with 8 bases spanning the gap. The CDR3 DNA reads TGTGCCAGCAGTTCCACAGGATATGGCTACACCTTC. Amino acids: CASSSTGYGYTF.

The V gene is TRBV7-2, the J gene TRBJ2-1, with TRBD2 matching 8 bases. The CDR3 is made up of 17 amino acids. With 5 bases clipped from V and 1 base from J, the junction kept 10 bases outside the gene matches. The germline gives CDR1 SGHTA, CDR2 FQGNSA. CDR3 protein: CASSKASGRGSYNEQFF. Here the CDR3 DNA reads TGTGCCAGCAGCAAAGCGAGCGGGAGAGGATCCTACAATGAGCAGTTCTTC.

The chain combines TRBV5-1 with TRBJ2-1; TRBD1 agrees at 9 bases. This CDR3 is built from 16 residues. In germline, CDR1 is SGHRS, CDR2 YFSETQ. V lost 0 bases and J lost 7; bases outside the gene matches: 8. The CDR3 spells CASSLGPQGARNEQFF. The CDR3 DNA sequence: TGCGCCAGCAGCTTGGGGCCACAGGGGGCCCGGAATGAGCAGTTCTTC.

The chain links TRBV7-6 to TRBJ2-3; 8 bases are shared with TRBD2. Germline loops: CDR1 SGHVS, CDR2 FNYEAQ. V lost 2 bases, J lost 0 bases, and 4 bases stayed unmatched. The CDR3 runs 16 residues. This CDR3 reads CASSLSSGGSTDTQYF. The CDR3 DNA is TGTGCCAGCAGCTTATCAAGCGGGGGTAGCACAGATACGCAGTATTTT.

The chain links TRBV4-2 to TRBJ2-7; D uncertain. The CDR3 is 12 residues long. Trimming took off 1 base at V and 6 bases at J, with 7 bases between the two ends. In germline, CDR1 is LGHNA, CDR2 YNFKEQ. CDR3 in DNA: TGTGCCAGCAGCCAAGTCTTGGGCGAGCAGTACTTC. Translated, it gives CASSQVLGEQYF.

CDR3 protein: CASSHDGNQPQHF. CDR3 sequence (DNA): TGCGCCAGCAGCCACGACGGCAATCAGCCCCAGCATTTT. The chain couples TRBV4-3 to TRBJ1-5; unclear D gene. Trimming removed 3 bases from V and 2 bases from J, with 5 bases in between. The CDR3 loop spans 13 amino acids. CDR1 is LGHNA and CDR2 is YSLEER in the germline V gene.

CDR3 region: CASSKGETAPREQYF. The CDR3 DNA follows: TGTGCCAGCAGCAAAGGGGAGACAGCTCCTAGGGAGCAGTACTTC. This chain uses TRBV21-1 with TRBJ2-7. TRBV21-1 is a documented pseudogene. This CDR3 has 15 amino acids.